The source of this TCR beta chain is a study of OX40 agonist ivuxolimab in advanced cancers. Study context: Dose-escalation patients had hepatocellular carcinoma, melanoma, renal cell or head and neck cancer. Age averaged roughly 60 years (range roughly 23 to 85), and approximately 80% were male.

Study-wide results and caveats: CD8+ T cells (on average) carried more expanded clones than CD4+ T cells.

Germline V gene lookup returns CDR1 MNHEY and CDR2 SMNVEV (reference sequence). The length of the CDR3 is 16 residues. Trimming took 5 bases from V and 0 from J; bases not matched to a gene: 9. On this clone itself: Its antigen is as yet unknown.

Produced via immunoSEQ multiplex PCR; TCRdb's table is partial and in-frame only. The sample has tens of thousands of clones, 85% to 95% seen once. The receptor was isolated from an adult with an advanced solid tumor such as melanoma, head and neck, liver or kidney cancer. This specimen consisted of CD4+ or CD8+ T cells sorted from blood, obtained in a trial of the OX40 agonist ivuxolimab. The chain carries TRBV27 and TRBJ1-1, with 7 bases aligning to TRBD1. CDR3 region: CASSPGGYHMNTEAFF. The CDR3, as DNA: TGTGCCAGCAGTCCAGGGGGATACCACATGAACACTGAAGCTTTCTTT.